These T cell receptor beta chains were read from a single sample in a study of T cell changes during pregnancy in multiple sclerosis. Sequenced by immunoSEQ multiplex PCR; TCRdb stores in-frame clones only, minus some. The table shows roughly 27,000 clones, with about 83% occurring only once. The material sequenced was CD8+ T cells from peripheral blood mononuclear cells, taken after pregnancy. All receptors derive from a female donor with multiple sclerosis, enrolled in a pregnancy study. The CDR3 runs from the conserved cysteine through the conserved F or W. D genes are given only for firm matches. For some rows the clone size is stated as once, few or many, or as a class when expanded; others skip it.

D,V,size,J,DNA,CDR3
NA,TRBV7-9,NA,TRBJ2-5,TGTGCCAGCAGCCCAATAAGGGGGGGACATGAGTACTTC,CASSPIRGGHEYF
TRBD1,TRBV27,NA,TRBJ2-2,TGTGCCAGCAGTTTATTGGACAGGGGGCTGGGGAGCACCGGGGAGCTGTTTTTT,CASSLLDRGLGSTGELFF
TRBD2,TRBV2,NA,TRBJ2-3,TGTGCCAGCAGACTCGTAGCGGGGGCGGGTGCAGATACGCAGTATTTT,CASRLVAGAGADTQYF
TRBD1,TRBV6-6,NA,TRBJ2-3,TGTGCCAGCAGTTACGAGGGGGCAATAGATACGCAGTATTTT,CASSYEGAIDTQYF
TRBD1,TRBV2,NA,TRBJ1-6,TGTGCCAGCAGGTGGACAGGGGAGGGGAATTCACCCCTCCACTTT,CASRWTGEGNSPLHF
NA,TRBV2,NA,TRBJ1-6,TGTGCCAGCAGTGGTACGACTCCCCTTAATAATTCACCCCTCCACTTT,CASSGTTPLNNSPLHF
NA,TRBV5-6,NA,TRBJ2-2,TGTGCCAGCAGCGCCCCTCGGGGGACCGCGAACACCGGGGAGCTGTTTTTT,CASSAPRGTANTGELFF
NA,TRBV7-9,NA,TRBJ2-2,TGTGCCAGCAGCCCAGCGTATTCCGGGGAGCTGTTTTTT,CASSPAYSGELFF
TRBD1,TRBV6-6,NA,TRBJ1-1,TGTGCCAGCAGTTACTCTCCCGACAGGGCGGGTACTGAAGCTTTCTTT,CASSYSPDRAGTEAFF
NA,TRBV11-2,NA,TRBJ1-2,TGTGCCAGCAGCCCTCGATTCAGTCTGCAATATGGCTACACCTTC,CASSPRFSLQYGYTF
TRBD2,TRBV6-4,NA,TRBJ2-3,TGTGCCAGCAGCCTCACTAGCGGGGGGGGAGATACGCAGTATTTT,CASSLTSGGGDTQYF
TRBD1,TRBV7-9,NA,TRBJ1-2,TGTGCCAGCAGCTCCAGTACAGGGGATAGGTACGGCTACACCTTC,CASSSSTGDRYGYTF
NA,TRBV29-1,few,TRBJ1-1,TGCAGCGCCTTCGTGGAAGACATGAACACTGAAGCTTTCTTT,CSAFVEDMNTEAFF
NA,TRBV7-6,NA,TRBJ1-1,TGTGCCAGCAGCTTAGCGGCTTCCGGAGGGGACACTGAAGCTTTCTTT,CASSLAASGGDTEAFF
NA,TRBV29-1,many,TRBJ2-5,TGCAGCGTTGAAGGTTTTTGGCAACAAGAGACCCAGTACTTC,CSVEGFWQQETQYF
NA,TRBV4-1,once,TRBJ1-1,TGCGCCAGCAGCGTTCGCCAGGGGATGAACACTGAAGCTTTCTTT,CASSVRQGMNTEAFF
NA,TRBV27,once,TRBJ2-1,TGTGCCAGCAGCCTCAGGAACCCCACCTACAATGAGCAGTTCTTC,CASSLRNPTYNEQFF
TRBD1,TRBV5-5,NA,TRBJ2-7,TGTGCCAGCAGCTTGGGGGACAGCCTCTACGAGCAGTACTTC,CASSLGDSLYEQYF
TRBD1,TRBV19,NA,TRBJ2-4,TGTGCCAGCTCCTATCGAATGACAGGGGTGAACATTCAGTACTTC,CASSYRMTGVNIQYF
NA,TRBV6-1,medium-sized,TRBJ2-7,TGTGCCAGTAACCTGGGCCCCTACGAGCAGTACTTC,CASNLGPYEQYF
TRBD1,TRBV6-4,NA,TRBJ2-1,TGTGCCAGCAGTGACCGACAGGGCGATGAGCAGTTCTTC,CASSDRQGDEQFF
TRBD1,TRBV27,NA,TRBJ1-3,TGTGCCAGCAGTTTTCGCAGGGGGCTGGGAAACACCATATATTTT,CASSFRRGLGNTIYF
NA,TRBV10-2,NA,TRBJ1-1,TGCGCCAGTGAAGACAGCGAAGAAGCTTTCTTT,CASEDSEEAFF
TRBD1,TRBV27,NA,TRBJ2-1,TGTGCCAGCAGCCTCTGGACAGGGACCTACAATGAGCAGTTCTTC,CASSLWTGTYNEQFF
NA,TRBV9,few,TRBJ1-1,TGTGCCAGCGGACGCCAGGGAACGAACACTGAAGCTTTCTTT,CASGRQGTNTEAFF